The T cell receptor beta chain under discussion was sequenced for a study of graft-versus-host responses after intestinal transplantation. Study-level findings and limits: The study associated peak circulating GvH clone levels with early post-transplant HvG declines.

With respect to this clone: Its matching antigen is unknown.

Trimming shortened V by 5 bases and J by 4 bases, and 9 bases separated the two germline ends. This CDR3 comprises 12 residues. Germline assignment: CDR1 MNHNS and CDR2 SASEGT. TCRdb keeps only in-frame clones here, not all; method: immunoSEQ multiplex PCR. The table records about 110,000 clones, roughly 95% of them present only once. The chain joins TRBV6-1 to TRBJ2-7, with D possibly TRBD1 on 5 matching bases. The sequence was obtained from a human donor who received an intestinal transplant. This material consisted of unstimulated CD8+ T cells sorted from spleen or lymph node cells, taken before intestinal transplant. The CDR3, as DNA: TGTGCCAGCAGTCAGCCAGGGTACGAGCAGTACTTC. Translation: CASSQPGYEQYF.